This TCR beta chain is drawn from a study of blood T cell repertoires in COVID-19. CDR1 is LNHDA, CDR2 SQIVND, per germline (reference sequence). The CDR3 has 14 residues. Trimming pared 5 bases from V and 6 bases from J, leaving 14 bases between. Data came from immunoSEQ multiplex PCR; TCRdb stores just in-frame clones and leaves some out. The sample shows some 250,000 clones, 85% to 90% of them seen only once. The origin of this receptor is a woman aged 55-75 years with COVID-19, enrolled during active disease. Sequenced material: peripheral blood. The chain recombines TRBV19 with TRBJ1-5; the D gene is possibly TRBD1 (6 bases). In DNA, the CDR3 is TGTGCCAGTAGTGAGACCCCAGGGGCTCAGCCCCAGCATTTT. It encodes CASSETPGAQPQHF.